Listed below are T cell receptor beta chains from one sample, sequenced in a study of T cell repertoires in cytomegalovirus infection. No antigen has been assigned to these receptors. Using its own MiXCR run on the reads, TCRdb lists one record per CDR3 protein. The sample has around 430,000 distinct CDR3 sequences; under 45% are singletons. This specimen was cultured PBMCs, taken from culture after CMV antigen stimulation. These receptors were obtained from a human donor in good health (CMV status not recorded). Some clones in this sample may be carry-over from other donors' samples. The CDR3 runs from the conserved cysteine through the conserved F or W. A D gene is named only where the DNA matches it firmly. Clone size is not always given. Where it is, it says once, few, many or a class for expanded clones.

clone size	J gene	V gene	D gene	CDR3 protein	CDR3 DNA
many	TRBJ2-1	TRBV7-2	NA	CASSSDPGYNEQFF	TGTGCCAGCAGTTCAGACCCGGGCTACAATGAGCAGTTCTTC
NA	TRBJ1-5	TRBV19	TRBD1	CASTEGAYQPQHF	TGTGCCAGTACCGAGGGGGCATATCAGCCCCAGCATTTT
few	TRBJ1-1	TRBV6-1	NA	CASSEAPGVGEAFF	TGTGCCAGCAGTGAAGCCCCCGGGGTCGGTGAAGCTTTCTTT
NA	TRBJ2-5	TRBV4-1	NA	CASSQDGGMETQYF	TGTGCCAGCAGCCAAGATGGAGGCATGGAGACCCAGTACTTC
few	TRBJ2-3	TRBV19	TRBD1	CASSMRTGDGGTQYF	TGTGCCAGTAGTATGAGGACAGGGGATGGTGGTACGCAGTATTTT
NA	TRBJ2-7	TRBV18	NA	CASSPLAANEQYF	TGTGCCAGCTCACCCTTAGCGGCCAACGAGCAGTACTTC
NA	TRBJ2-2	TRBV5-8	NA	CASSPRFVTTNTGELFF	TGTGCCAGCAGCCCGCGTTTTGTGACAACGAACACCGGGGAGCTGTTTTTT
few	TRBJ2-1	TRBV7-4	NA	CASSLAGPSNEQFF	TGTGCCAGCAGCTTAGCGGGACCTTCAAATGAGCAGTTCTTC
NA	TRBJ2-3	TRBV12-3/TRBV12-4	TRBD1	CASSLDLDRDPDTQYF	TGTGCCAGCAGTTTAGACTTAGACAGGGACCCAGATACGCAGTATTTT
NA	TRBJ1-2	TRBV7-2	NA	CASSLVWGGSYGYTF	TGTGCCAGCAGCTTAGTTTGGGGAGGATCCTATGGCTACACCTTC
NA	TRBJ2-5	TRBV15	NA	CATSRDRAEETQYF	TGTGCCACCAGCAGAGATCGCGCGGAAGAGACCCAGTACTTC
NA	TRBJ2-1	TRBV6-8	TRBD2	CASINQGTSGRLRRTNNEQFF	TGTGCCAGCATCAACCAAGGGACTAGCGGGAGACTAAGGAGGACAAACAATGAGCAGTTCTTC
NA	TRBJ1-1	TRBV5-6	TRBD1	CASSLRGQMNTEAFF	TGTGCCAGCAGCTTGAGGGGACAGATGAACACTGAAGCTTTCTTT
few	TRBJ2-4	TRBV20-1	NA	CSANNRVDSYKNIQYF	TGCAGTGCCAACAACAGGGTTGATTCCTATAAAAACATTCAGTACTTC
few	TRBJ2-4	TRBV23-1	NA	CASTWDVLRIQYF	TGCGCCAGCACCTGGGACGTTCTGCGAATTCAGTACTTC
NA	TRBJ1-2	TRBV6-2/TRBV6-3	NA	CASSEVARTVSYKGGYTF	TGTGCCAGCAGTGAAGTGGCTAGGACAGTGAGCTATAAGGGTGGCTACACCTTC
NA	TRBJ2-7	TRBV5-1	TRBD1	CASSLRGPPYEQYF	TGCGCCAGCAGCCTCAGGGGGCCACCCTACGAGCAGTACTTC
NA	TRBJ2-3	TRBV18	TRBD2	CASSPPSQRGFTDTQYF	TGTGCCAGCTCACCTCCTTCCCAGCGGGGGTTCACAGATACGCAGTATTTT
NA	TRBJ2-3	TRBV7-6	TRBD1	CASSTGQAGTDTQYF	TGTGCCAGCAGCACGGGACAGGCGGGGACAGATACGCAGTATTTT
many	TRBJ2-3	TRBV7-2	NA	CASSLVSVSGDTQYF	TGTGCCAGCAGCTTAGTATCGGTATCAGGTGATACGCAGTATTTT
once	TRBJ1-6	TRBV5-4	NA	CASSLEQGRSPLHF	TGTGCCAGCAGCTTGGAACAGGGACGATCACCCCTCCACTTT
few	TRBJ2-7	TRBV5-4	TRBD1	CASSRDSRSYEQYF	TGTGCCAGCAGCAGGGACAGCCGCTCCTACGAGCAGTACTTC
NA	TRBJ2-2	TRBV4-1	NA	CASSHRGRGGTGELFF	TGCGCCAGCAGCCATCGGGGCCGCGGAGGCACCGGGGAGCTGTTTTTT
NA	TRBJ1-4	TRBV7-6	TRBD1	CASSLVGRLSRGREKLFF	TGTGCCAGCAGCTTAGTAGGTCGATTGAGCAGGGGGCGTGAAAAACTGTTTTTT
once	TRBJ2-1	TRBV7-4	NA	CASSLVPGQGGSYNEQFF	TGTGCCAGCAGCTTAGTCCCTGGACAGGGAGGGTCCTACAATGAGCAGTTCTTC
NA	TRBJ1-1	TRBV12-3/TRBV12-4	NA	CASRGQFNTEAFF	TGTGCCAGCAGAGGACAGTTTAACACTGAAGCTTTCTTT
few	TRBJ1-4	TRBV5-4	NA	CASSLGSDEKLFF	TGTGCCAGCAGCTTGGGATCGGATGAAAAACTGTTTTTT
NA	TRBJ1-1	TRBV2	NA	CASQTVNTEAFF	TGTGCCAGCCAGACAGTGAACACTGAAGCTTTCTTT
few	TRBJ2-7	TRBV7-6	NA	CASSLGLIYEQYF	TGTGCCAGCAGCTTAGGACTCATCTACGAGCAGTACTTC
NA	TRBJ2-5	TRBV20-1	TRBD2	CSASVPGGRVQETQYF	TGCAGTGCTAGCGTCCCGGGGGGAAGGGTTCAAGAGACCCAGTACTTC
NA	TRBJ2-1	TRBV19	TRBD2	CASSNPSGRYNEQFF	TGTGCCAGTAGTAACCCTAGCGGTCGATACAATGAGCAGTTCTTC
NA	TRBJ1-6	TRBV27	TRBD1	CASSWDRNSPLHF	TGTGCCAGCAGTTGGGACAGAAATTCACCCCTCCACTTT
NA	TRBJ1-4	TRBV6-5	NA	CASSGPPGGGQEKLFF	TGTGCCAGCAGTGGACCCCCGGGGGGAGGTCAGGAAAAACTGTTTTTT
once	TRBJ2-5	TRBV15	NA	CATSIGLVETQYF	TGTGCCACCAGCATAGGATTGGTGGAGACCCAGTACTTC